The clone carrying this TCR beta chain was seen more than once but under ten times. Its target is not known. These data belong to a study of T-cell reconstitution after alpha-beta-depleted transplantation in children. Germline CDR1 SGHDT, CDR2 YYEEEE. V trimming: 0 bases; J trimming: 8 bases; junction bases outside the gene matches: 4. The CDR3 has 14 amino acids. Unique molecular identifiers featured in how the TCRbeta library was prepared. TCRdb redid the calling of the PCR reads with MiXCR, one entry per CDR3 protein. The sample shows about 98,000 distinct CDR3 sequences, approximately 6% of them seen only once. General study points: Expanded clones from the graft, numbering several hundred, reportedly supplied alpha-beta T cells about two months after transplant. Recipient T cells and thymic progenitors that survived were the source of the high TCRbeta diversity seen at day 60 in some patients. T cells produced anew were the main source of T-cell counts and diversity one year after transplant.

This sequence was found in a female patient aged 2 to 10 who had a stem cell transplant for Fanconi anemia, so the T cells may come from the graft donor. J is TRBJ1-1 and V is TRBV5-6; TRBD1 agrees at 10 bases. Sequencing was performed on PBMCs, mostly from graft donor cells, taken 60 days after TCRalphabeta/CD19-depleted stem cell transplant. CDR3 in amino acids: CASSLGGTGAEAFF. The CDR3 DNA reads TGTGCCAGCAGCTTGGGGGGGACAGGGGCCGAAGCTTTCTTT.